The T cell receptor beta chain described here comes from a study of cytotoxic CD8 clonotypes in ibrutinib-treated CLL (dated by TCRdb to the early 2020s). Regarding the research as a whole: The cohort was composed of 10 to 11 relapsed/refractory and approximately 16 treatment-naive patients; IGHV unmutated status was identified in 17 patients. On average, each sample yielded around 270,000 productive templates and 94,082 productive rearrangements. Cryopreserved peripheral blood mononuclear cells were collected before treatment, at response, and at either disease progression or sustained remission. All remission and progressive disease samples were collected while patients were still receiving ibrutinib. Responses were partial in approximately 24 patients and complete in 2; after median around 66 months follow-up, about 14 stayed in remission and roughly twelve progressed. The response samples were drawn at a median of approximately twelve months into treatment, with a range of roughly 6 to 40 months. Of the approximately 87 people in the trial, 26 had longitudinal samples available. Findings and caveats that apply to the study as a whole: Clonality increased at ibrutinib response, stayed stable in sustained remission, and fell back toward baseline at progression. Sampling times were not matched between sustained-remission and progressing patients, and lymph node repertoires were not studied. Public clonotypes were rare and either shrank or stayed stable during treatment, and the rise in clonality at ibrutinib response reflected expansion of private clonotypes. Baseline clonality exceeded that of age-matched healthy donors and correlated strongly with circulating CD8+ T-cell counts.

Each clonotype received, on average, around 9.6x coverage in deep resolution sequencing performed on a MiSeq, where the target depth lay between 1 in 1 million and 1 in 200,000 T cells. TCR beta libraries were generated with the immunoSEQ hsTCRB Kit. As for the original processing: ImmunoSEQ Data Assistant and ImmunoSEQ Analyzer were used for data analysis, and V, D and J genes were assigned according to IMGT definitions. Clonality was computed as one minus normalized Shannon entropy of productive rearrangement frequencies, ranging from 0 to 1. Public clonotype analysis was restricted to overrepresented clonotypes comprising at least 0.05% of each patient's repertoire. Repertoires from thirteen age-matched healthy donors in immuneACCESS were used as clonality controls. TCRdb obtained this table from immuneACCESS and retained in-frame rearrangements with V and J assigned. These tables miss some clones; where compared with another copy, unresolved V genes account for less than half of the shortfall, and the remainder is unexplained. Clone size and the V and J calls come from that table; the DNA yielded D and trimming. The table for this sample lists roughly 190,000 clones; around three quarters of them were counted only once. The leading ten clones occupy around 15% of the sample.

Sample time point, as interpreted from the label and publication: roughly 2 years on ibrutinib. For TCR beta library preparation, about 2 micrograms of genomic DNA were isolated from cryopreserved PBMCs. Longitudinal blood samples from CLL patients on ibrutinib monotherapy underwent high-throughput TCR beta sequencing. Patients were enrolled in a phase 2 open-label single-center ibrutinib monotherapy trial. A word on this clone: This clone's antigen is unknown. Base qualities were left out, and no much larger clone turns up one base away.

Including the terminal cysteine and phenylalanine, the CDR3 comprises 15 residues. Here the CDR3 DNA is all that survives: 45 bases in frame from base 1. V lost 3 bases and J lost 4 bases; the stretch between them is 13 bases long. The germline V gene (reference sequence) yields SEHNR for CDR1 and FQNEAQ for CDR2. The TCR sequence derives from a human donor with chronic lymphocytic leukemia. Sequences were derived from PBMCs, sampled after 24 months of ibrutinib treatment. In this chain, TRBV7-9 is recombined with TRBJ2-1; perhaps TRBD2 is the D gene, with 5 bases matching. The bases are TGTGCCAGCAGCTTTAGCGTGAGTATATACAATGAGCAGTTCTTC. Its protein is CASSFSVSIYNEQFF.